This note documents a single T cell receptor beta chain sequence. Its antigen is unidentified. Primed by a sample-barcoded 5' primer and a J-beta primer mix, a second PCR proceeded for about 6 to 11 cycles. TCRdb used MiXCR to reprocess the 5' RACE reads, holding one entry per CDR3 protein. The table shows 1.8 million or so distinct CDR3 sequences, with 35% to 50% occurring only once. The data derive from a study of blood T cells in healthy people across ages. Regarding the study as a whole: There was a strong correlation between TCR beta diversity and naive T cell percentage.

Sequencing input: blood. The clonotype comes from a human donor in good health.

CDR3 nucleotides: TGTGCCAGCAGCCCCTACGAAGGACGCCTATCCTACGAGCAGTACTTC. It encodes CASSPYEGRLSYEQYF. J is TRBJ2-7 and V is TRBV3-1; D is ambiguous. Germline-derived CDR1 and CDR2 are LGHDT and YNNKEL (reference sequence). This CDR3 comprises 16 residues. V lost 4 bases, J lost 1 base, and 17 bases lay in between.